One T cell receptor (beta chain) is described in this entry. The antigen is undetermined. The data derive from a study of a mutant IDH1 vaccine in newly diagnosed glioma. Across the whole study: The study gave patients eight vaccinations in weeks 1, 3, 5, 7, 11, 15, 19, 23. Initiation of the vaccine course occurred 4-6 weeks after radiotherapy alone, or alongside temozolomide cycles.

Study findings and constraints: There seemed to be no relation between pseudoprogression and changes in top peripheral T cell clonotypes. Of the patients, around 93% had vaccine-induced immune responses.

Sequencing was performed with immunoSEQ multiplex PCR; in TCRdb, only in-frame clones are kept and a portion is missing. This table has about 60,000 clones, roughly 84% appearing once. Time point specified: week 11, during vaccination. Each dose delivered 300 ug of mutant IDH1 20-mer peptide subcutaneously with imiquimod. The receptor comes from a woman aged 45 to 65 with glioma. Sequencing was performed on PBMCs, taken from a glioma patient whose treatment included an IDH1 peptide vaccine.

CDR3 in amino acids: CASRNRDRDSNQPQHF. In DNA, the CDR3 is TGCGCCAGCAGAAACCGGGACAGGGATAGCAATCAGCCCCAGCATTTT. The chain joins TRBV4-1 to TRBJ1-5; 9 nucleotides agree with TRBD1. The CDR3 is 16 amino acids. CDR1 is MGHRA and CDR2 is YSYEKL in the germline V gene. Germline trimming cut 6 bases from V and 0 bases from J; bases unmatched to any gene: 6.